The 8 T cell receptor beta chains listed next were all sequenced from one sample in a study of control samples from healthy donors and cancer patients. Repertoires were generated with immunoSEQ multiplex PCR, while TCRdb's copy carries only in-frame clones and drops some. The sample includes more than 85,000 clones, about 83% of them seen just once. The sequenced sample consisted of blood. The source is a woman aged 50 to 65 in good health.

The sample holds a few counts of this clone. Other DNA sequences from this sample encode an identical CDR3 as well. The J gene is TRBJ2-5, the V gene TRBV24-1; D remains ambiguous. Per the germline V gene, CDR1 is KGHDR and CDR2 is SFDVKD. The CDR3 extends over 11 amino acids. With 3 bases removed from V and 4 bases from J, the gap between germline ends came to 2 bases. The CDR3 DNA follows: TGTGCCACCAGTGATGGAGAGACCCAGTACTTC. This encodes CATSDGETQYF.

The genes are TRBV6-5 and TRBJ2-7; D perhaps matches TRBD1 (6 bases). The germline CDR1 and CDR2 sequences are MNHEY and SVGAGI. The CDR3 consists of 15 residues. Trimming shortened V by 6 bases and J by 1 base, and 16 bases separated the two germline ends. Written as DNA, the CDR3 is TGTGCCAGCAGGATAACAGGGTCAGGGTCCTACGAGCAGTACTTC. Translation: CASRITGSGSYEQYF.

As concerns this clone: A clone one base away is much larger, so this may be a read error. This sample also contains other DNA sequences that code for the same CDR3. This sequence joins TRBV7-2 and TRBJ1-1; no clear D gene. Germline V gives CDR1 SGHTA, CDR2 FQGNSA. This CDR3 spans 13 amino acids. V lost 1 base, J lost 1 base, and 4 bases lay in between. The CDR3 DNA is TGTGCCAGCAGCTTAGGGGAGAACACTGAAGCTTTCTTT. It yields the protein CASSLGENTEAFF.

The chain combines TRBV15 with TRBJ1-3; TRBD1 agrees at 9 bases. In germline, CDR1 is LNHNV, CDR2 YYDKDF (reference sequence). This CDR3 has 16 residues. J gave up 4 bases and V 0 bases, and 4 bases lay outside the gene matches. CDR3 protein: CATSRDPGTGGNTIYF. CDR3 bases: TGTGCCACCAGCAGAGACCCCGGGACAGGGGGAAACACCATATATTTT.

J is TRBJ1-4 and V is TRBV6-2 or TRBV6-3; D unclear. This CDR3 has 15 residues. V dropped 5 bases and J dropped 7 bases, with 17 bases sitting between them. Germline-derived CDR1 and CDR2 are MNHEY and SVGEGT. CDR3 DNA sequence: TGTGCCAGCAGTACCCCGAGTCAACGCGGTGAAAAACTGTTTTTT. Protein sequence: CASSTPSQRGEKLFF.

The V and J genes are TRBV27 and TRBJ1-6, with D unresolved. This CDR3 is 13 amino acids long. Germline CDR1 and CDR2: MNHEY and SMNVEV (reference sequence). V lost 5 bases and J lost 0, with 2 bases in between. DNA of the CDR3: TGTGCCAGCAGTAGCTCCTATAATTCACCCCTCCACTTT. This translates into CASSSSYNSPLHF.

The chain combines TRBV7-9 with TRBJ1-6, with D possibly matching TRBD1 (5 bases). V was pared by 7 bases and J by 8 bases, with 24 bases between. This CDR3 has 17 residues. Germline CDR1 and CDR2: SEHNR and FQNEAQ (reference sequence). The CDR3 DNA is TGTGCCAGCACCCCGCCCGTGGGCAGGGATTCGGATTCACCCCTCCACTTT. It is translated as CASTPPVGRDSDSPLHF.

In nucleotides, the CDR3 is TGTGCCAGCAGCTTGCGGGGAGGGGACACCGGGGAGCTGTTTTTT. This codes for CASSLRGGDTGELFF. The chain uses TRBV5-6 and TRBJ2-2; 7 nucleotides line up with TRBD2. The V gene's germline CDR1 is SGHDT and CDR2 YYEEEE. Trimming took 1 base from V and 3 from J; bases not matched to a gene: 3. This CDR3 comprises 15 residues.